The present T cell receptor (beta chain) was sequenced within a study of T cells in pancreatic ductal adenocarcinoma. Overall study results and limits: This surgical cohort overrepresents the minority presenting with early-stage disease.

With regard to this clone: Its cognate antigen is unknown.

Generated by immunoSEQ multiplex PCR, the TCRdb table keeps only in-frame clones and is missing some. This sample has 30,000 or so clones, with around 94% found just once. The selected patients with pancreatic ductal adenocarcinoma had surgery but no neoadjuvant therapy. Sequencing was carried out using PBMCs. The clonotype originates from a human donor with pancreatic ductal adenocarcinoma.

This chain's CDR3 is CASSLGVSSRTDTQYF. CDR3 nucleotides: TGTGCCAGCAGTTTGGGTGTTTCCTCTCGCACAGATACGCAGTATTTT. The chain links TRBV27 to TRBJ2-3, with no clear D. Germline CDR1 and CDR2: MNHEY and SMNVEV (reference sequence). Trimming stripped 3 bases from V and 1 base from J, with 14 bases between. This CDR3 spans 16 amino acids.